Sequencing of this TCR beta chain was carried out in a study of T cells in Graves' hyperthyroidism and ophthalmopathy. Study observations and caveats: The model forecast ophthalmopathy, anticipating it by a median roughly 6 months before onset. Blood held most thyroid clonotypes expanded above 0.001 frequency.

V gave up 6 bases and J gave up 2 bases, with 15 bases separating them. This CDR3 has 15 amino acids. Germline V gives CDR1 SGHTA, CDR2 FQGNSA. TCR beta CDR3 region amplification was performed from RNA transcripts. HTBI primers drove first-round RT-PCR of the TCR CDR3. TCRdb itself ran the multiplex PCR reads through MiXCR, one entry per CDR3 protein. Of about 560,000 distinct CDR3 sequences listed, 16% are singletons. About this clonotype: The antigen is not known.

Hyperthyroidism had been newly diagnosed in patients aged 18 to 65, and its duration was under 2 months. PBMCs were collected from a roughly 10 ml volume of fresh peripheral blood. The chain uses TRBV7-2 and TRBJ2-3; D possibly uses TRBD1 or TRBD2 (6 bases each). What was sequenced was blood. The sequence derives from a woman under 30 with Graves' hyperthyroidism. The CDR3 loop reads CASRYQQGLTDTQYF. The CDR3 DNA reads as TGTGCCAGCAGGTATCAACAGGGACTCACAGATACGCAGTATTTT.